This T cell receptor beta chain was identified in a study of blood T cell repertoires in COVID-19. Study details: The United States, Italy and Spain were the sources of the acute and convalescent COVID-19 samples.

Trimming left V 2 bases short and J 7 bases short, with 12 bases between. Germline lookup yields CDR1 SGHTS and CDR2 YDEGEE. This CDR3 comprises 13 residues. This clone was recorded only once. In the study's own analysis: From reference gene primer amplification, estimates of nucleated cell counts were derived. Using immunoSEQ multiplex PCR, the repertoire was profiled, and TCRdb retains in-frame clones only, with some absent. V, J and clone size were drawn from that table, and D and trimming were deduced from the DNA. The repertoire holds tens of thousands of clones, about 80% seen once, with 10% to 15% in the top ten.

The chain joins TRBV5-8 to TRBJ1-2, with D perhaps matching TRBD1 (6 bases). Sequences were obtained from peripheral blood. This receptor was identified in a human donor in a cohort sampled during active COVID-19. CDR3 amino acids: CASSFRGRTGYTF. DNA of the CDR3: TGTGCCAGCAGCTTCAGGGGACGCACTGGCTACACCTTC.